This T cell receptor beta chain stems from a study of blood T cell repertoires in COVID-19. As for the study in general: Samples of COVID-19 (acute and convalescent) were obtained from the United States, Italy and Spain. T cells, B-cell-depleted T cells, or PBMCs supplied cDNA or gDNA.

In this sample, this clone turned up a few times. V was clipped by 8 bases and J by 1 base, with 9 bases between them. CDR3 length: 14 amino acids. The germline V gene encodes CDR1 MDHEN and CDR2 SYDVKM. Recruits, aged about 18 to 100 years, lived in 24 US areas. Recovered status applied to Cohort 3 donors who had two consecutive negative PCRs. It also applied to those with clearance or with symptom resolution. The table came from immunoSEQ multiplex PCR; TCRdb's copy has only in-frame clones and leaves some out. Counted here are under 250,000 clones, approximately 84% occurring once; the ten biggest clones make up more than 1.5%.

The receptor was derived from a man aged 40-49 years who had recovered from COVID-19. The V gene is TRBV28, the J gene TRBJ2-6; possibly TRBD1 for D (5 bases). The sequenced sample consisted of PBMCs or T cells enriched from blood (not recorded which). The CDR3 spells CASLQGSGANVLTF. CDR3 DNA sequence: TGTGCCAGCCTGCAGGGATCTGGGGCCAACGTCCTGACTTTC.